This T cell receptor (beta chain) was sequenced during a study of OX40 agonist ivuxolimab in advanced cancers. Whole-study context: 30% to 40% of patients had received prior checkpoint inhibitor therapy. Overall study findings and caveats: In the 0.1 to 3.0 mg/kg range, CD4+ and CD8+ blood T cells had expanded clonally by week 6.

With regard to this clone: Its matching antigen is unknown.

This table comes from immunoSEQ multiplex PCR, and its TCRdb copy is limited to in-frame clones, with some not included. In the table there are 65,000 to 90,000 clones, about 90% of which are singletons. Deletions cut 3 bases from V and 0 bases from J, with 11 bases between. CDR3 length equals 15 residues. Per germline, CDR1 MDHEN and CDR2 SYDVKM. The TCR sequence derives from an adult with an advanced solid tumor such as melanoma, head and neck, liver or kidney cancer. This sample comprised CD4+ or CD8+ T cells sorted from blood, obtained in a trial of the OX40 agonist ivuxolimab. This chain links TRBV28 with TRBJ1-2, with a weak D call TRBD1 (5 bases). The DNA of the CDR3 is TGTGCCAGCAGTTTTGGGGGTCCAGCTAACTATGGCTACACCTTC. It specifies CASSFGGPANYGYTF.